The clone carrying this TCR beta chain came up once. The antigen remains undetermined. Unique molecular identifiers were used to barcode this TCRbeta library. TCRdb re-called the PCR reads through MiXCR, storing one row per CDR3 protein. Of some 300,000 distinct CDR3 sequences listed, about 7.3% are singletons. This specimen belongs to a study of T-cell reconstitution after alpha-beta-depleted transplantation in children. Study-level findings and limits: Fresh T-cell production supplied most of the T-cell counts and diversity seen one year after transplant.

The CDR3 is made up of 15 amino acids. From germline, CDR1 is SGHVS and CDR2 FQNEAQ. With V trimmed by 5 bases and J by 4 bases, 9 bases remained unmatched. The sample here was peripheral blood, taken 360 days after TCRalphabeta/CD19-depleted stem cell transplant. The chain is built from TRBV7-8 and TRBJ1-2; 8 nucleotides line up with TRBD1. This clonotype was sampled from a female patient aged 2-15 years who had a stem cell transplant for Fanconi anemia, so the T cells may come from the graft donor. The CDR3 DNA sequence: TGTGCCAGCAGCCCAGAGGACAGGGTTTCCTATGGCTACACCTTC. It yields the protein CASSPEDRVSYGYTF.